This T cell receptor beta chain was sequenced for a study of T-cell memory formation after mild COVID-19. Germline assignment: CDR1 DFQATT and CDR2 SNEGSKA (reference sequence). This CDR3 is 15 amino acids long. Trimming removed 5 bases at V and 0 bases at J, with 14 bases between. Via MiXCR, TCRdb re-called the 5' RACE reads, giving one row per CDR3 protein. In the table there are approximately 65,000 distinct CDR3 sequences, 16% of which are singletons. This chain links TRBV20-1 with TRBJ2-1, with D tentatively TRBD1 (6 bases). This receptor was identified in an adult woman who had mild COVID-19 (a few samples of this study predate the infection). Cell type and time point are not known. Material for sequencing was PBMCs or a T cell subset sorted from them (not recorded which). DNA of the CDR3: TGCAGTGCTCAGGGAACAGGGCGCTCCTACAATGAGCAGTTCTTC. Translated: CSAQGTGRSYNEQFF.